The source of this T cell receptor (beta chain) is a study of Graves' ophthalmopathy and Graves' hyperthyroidism. As the starting material, over 9.5 ml of fresh peripheral blood yielded the PBMCs. This clonotype was counted at least ten times. The CDR3 is 15 residues long. V was pared by 6 bases and J by 0 bases, with 5 bases of the junction left unmatched. CDR1 is SNHLY, CDR2 FYNNEI, per germline. The TCR beta CDR3 regions underwent amplification from RNA transcripts. RT-PCR was first run with HTBI primers, then multiplex PCR in a second round. TCRdb re-called the multiplex PCR reads through MiXCR, storing one row per CDR3 protein. The data hold approximately 640,000 distinct CDR3 sequences, with 35% to 50% observed a single time.

This TCR derives from an adult man with Graves' ophthalmopathy. This chain links TRBV2 with TRBJ1-1; TRBD1 agrees at 9 bases. Sequencing was done on a sample of peripheral blood. The CDR3 sequence is CASSSGTGMNTEAFF. CDR3 DNA: TGTGCCAGCAGCTCCGGGACAGGGATGAACACTGAAGCTTTCTTT.